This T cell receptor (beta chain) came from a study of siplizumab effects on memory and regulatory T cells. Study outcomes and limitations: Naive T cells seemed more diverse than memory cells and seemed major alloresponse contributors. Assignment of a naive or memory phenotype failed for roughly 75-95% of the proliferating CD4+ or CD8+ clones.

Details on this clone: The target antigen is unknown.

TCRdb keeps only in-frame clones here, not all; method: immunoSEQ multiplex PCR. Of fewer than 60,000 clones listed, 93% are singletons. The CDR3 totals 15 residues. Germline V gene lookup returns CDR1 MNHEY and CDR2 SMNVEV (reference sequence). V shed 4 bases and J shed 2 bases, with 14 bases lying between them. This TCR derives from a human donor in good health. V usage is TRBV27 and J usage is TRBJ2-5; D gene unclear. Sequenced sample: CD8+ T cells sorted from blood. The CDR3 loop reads CASSSITGSQETQYF. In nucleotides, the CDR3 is TGTGCCAGCAGTTCTATCACCGGAAGTCAAGAGACCCAGTACTTC.